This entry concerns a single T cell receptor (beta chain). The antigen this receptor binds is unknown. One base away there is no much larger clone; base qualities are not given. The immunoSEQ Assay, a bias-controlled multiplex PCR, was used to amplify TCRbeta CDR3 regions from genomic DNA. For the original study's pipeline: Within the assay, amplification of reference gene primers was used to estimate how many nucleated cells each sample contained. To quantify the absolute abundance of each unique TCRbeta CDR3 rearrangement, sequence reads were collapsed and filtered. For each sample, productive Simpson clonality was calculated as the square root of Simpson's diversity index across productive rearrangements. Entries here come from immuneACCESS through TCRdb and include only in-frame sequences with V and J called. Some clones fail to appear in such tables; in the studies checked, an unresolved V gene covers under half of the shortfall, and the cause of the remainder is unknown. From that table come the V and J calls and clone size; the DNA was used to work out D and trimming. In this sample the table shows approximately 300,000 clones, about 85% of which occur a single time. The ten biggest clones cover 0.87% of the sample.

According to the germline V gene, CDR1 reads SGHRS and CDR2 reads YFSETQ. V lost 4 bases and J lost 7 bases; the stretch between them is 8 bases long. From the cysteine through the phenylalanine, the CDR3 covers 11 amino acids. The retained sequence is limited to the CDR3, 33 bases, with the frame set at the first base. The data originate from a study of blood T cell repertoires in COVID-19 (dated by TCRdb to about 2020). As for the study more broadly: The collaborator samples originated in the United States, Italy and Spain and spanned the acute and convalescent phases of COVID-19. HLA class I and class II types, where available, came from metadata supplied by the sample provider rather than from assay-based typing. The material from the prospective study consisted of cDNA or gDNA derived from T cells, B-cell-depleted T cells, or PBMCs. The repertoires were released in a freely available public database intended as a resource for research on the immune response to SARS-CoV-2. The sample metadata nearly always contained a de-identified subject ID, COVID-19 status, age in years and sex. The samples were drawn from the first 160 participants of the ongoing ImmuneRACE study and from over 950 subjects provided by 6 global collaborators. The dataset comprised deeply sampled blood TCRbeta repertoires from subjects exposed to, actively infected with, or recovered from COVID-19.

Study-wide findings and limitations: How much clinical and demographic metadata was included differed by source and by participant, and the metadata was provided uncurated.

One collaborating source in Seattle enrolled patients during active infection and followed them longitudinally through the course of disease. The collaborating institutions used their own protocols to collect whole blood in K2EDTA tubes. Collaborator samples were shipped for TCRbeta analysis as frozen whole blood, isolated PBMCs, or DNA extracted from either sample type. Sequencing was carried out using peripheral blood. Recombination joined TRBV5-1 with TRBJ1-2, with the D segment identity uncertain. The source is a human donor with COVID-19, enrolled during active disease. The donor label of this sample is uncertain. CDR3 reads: CASSLAGGYTF. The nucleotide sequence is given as TGCGCCAGCAGCCTGGCGGGTGGCTACACCTTC.